This T cell receptor (beta chain) was identified in a study of T cells in Graves' hyperthyroidism and ophthalmopathy (dated by TCRdb to the late 2010s). Some background on the complete study: A discovery cohort of about 100 patients, approximately 45 with Graves' ophthalmopathy and more than 55 with stable Graves' hyperthyroidism, was used to find distinguishing TCR V-J signatures. Thyroid tissue and blood T-cell repertoires from several Graves' hyperthyroidism patients were also compared in the study. Once sampling was done, hyperthyroidism patients were given methimazole at a starting dose of 30 mg daily, whereas ophthalmopathy patients were given high-dose intravenous methylprednisolone. For training and testing, the roughly 97 patients in the discovery cohort were randomly divided in a 7:3 ratio. TCR Vbeta CDR3 sequencing of some 140 peripheral blood samples (approximately 44 ophthalmopathy, about 75 hyperthyroidism and about 17 progressor patients) is reported in the paper. Prospective prediction of ophthalmopathy was tested in an independent validation cohort of 18 to 20 hyperthyroidism patients and 17 patients who later progressed to ophthalmopathy. Broad study findings and their caveats: Most expanded thyroid clonotypes (frequency above 0.001) were also detected in blood, suggesting blood repertoires may reflect thyroid immune responses. No statistical method was used to set the sample size in advance, and investigators knew the group allocation. In validation, the model predicted progression to ophthalmopathy with approximately 71% sensitivity and around 72% specificity, a median of around six months before onset. Ophthalmopathy was separated from stable hyperthyroidism by a 13 V-J signature model, with 85% to 90% sensitivity and roughly 84% specificity obtained in cross-validation and 80%/75% obtained in testing.

TCR beta CDR3 regions were amplified from RNA transcripts. For the first round of RT-PCR on the TCR CDR3, the HTBI primer set was used together with the Qiagen OneStep RT-PCR kit. Libraries were constructed in a second round of multiplex PCR, after which size selection and purification were carried out. Paired-end sequencing of the libraries was performed with 100 bp reads on an Illumina HiSeq2000. As for the authors' bioinformatics: SOAPnuke was used to process the raw data, throwing out any read that contained adapters or uncalled bases, had a mean Phred below 15, or lacked an exact constant-primer or identifier match. High-quality paired reads were merged with COPE v1.2.5, and unique nucleotide sequences were defined as clonotypes. Clonotypes were aligned to IMGT TRBV, TRBD and TRBJ reference segments using MiTCR v1.1. Analysis was restricted to V-J combinations with a frequency above 0.0001, which covered roughly 99% of repertoires. The TCS score was defined as F50 (clonal expansion) divided by E x V (chaos), with BLOSUM62-based TCRdist calculated between CDR3 peptides within each V-J. Welch's t-statistics and random forest reduced around 520 V-J features to 10 to 15, which were used in a naive Bayes classifier (R e1071). The similarity between thyroid and blood repertoires was quantified using the Morisita-Horn index. Through fastp at Q25 and MiXCR, TCRdb rebuilt clones from the public reads, retaining in-frame beta chains. CDR3 protein sequences are deduplicated, and each keeps its most common genes and DNA. For this entry, the V and J calls and clone size follow TCRdb and not the study's own pipeline. Here the sample has about 580,000 distinct CDR3 sequences; 40% to 55% occur a single time. Approximately 8.4% of the sample belongs to the ten largest clones.

As regards this clonotype: What antigen it recognizes has not been identified. No much larger clone exists at a distance of one base, and base qualities are not known.

Stable Graves' hyperthyroidism was defined as the absence of progression to ophthalmopathy over 18 months of follow-up. Hyperthyroidism patients were aged 18 to 65 years and newly diagnosed, with disease duration of less than 2 months. Exclusion was applied to patients with uncontrolled infections, other autoimmune diseases, pregnancy or lactation. Diagnoses relied on clinical symptoms, serum thyroxine and TRAb, thyroid ultrasound and orbital computed tomography. Trizol reagent was used to extract total RNA, and RNA quality was then checked on an Agilent 2100 Bioanalyzer. Reading from cysteine to phenylalanine, the CDR3 counts 15 amino acids. The entry retains the CDR3 DNA only, 45 bases that are in frame from base 1. The germline ends are 11 bases apart after V is trimmed by 4 bases and J by 0 bases. CDR1 and CDR2 (SGHNT, YYREEE) derive from the germline V gene (reference sequence).

This receptor chain uses TRBV5-4 and TRBJ1-3; the D gene cannot be named for sure. The source is a woman between 18 and 29 years old with Graves' hyperthyroidism. Sequencing was performed on peripheral blood or thyroid tissue (not recorded which). The CDR3: CASSLRGSSGNTIYF. The nucleotide sequence is TGTGCCAGCAGCCTTCGGGGAAGCTCTGGAAACACCATATATTTT.